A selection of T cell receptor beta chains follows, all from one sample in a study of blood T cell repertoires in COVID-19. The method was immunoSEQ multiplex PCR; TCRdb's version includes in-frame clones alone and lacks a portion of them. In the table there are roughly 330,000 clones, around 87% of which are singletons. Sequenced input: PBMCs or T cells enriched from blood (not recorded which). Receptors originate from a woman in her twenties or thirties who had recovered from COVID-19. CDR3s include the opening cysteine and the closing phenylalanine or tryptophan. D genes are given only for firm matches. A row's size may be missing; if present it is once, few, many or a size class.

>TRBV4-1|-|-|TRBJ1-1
CASSQEPGPNTEAFF
TGCGCCAGCAGCCAAGAACCGGGTCCGAACACTGAAGCTTTCTTT
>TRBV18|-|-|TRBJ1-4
CASSPLRDRLNEKLFF
TGTGCCAGCTCACCACTTCGCGACAGGCTCAATGAAAAACTGTTTTTT
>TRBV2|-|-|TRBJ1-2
CASNSPRGTGASGYTF
TGTGCCAGCAACTCACCTCGCGGGACCGGGGCATCTGGCTACACCTTC
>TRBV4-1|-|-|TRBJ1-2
CASSQERAANYGYTF
TGCGCCAGCAGCCAAGAGCGGGCAGCTAACTATGGCTACACCTTC
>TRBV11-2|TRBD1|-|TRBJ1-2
CASSSTSGTGSGYTF
TGTGCCAGCAGTTCAACCTCCGGGACAGGGTCCGGCTACACCTTC
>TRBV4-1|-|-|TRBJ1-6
CASSQGEWGNSPLHF
TGCGCCAGCAGCCAAGGGGAGTGGGGTAATTCACCCCTCCACTTT
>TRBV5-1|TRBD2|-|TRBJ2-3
CASSRSGGGDTQYF
TGCGCCAGCAGCCGTAGCGGGGGGGGAGATACGCAGTATTTT
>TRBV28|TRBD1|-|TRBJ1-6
CASSIGDRESSPLHF
TGTGCCAGCAGTATAGGGGACAGGGAGAGTTCACCCCTCCACTTT
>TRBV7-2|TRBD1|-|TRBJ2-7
CASNSRDSPSYEQYF
TGTGCCAGCAATTCCCGGGACAGCCCATCCTACGAGCAGTACTTC
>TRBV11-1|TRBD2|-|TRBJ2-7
CASTFSPSGYEQYF
TGTGCCAGCACGTTCTCCCCTAGCGGGTACGAGCAGTACTTC
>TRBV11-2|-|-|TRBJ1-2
CASGGNNYGYTF
TGTGCCAGCGGAGGGAATAACTATGGCTACACCTTC
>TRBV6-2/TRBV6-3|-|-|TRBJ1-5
CASSPPLLGEDQPQHF
TGTGCCAGCAGTCCCCCTTTGTTGGGTGAGGATCAGCCCCAGCATTTT
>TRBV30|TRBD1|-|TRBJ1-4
CAWRGQENEKLFF
TGTGCCTGGAGGGGACAGGAAAATGAAAAACTGTTTTTT
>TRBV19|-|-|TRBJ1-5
CASSIDQGPYQPQHF
TGTGCCAGTAGTATAGACCAGGGGCCCTATCAGCCCCAGCATTTT
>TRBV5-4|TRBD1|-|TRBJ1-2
CASSLTGAGYGYTF
TGTGCCAGCAGCTTGACAGGGGCAGGCTATGGCTACACCTTC
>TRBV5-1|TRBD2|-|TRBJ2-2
CASSSERGGAGELFF
TGCGCCAGCAGCTCAGAGCGGGGGGGCGCCGGGGAGCTGTTTTTT
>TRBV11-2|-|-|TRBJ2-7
CASSFTQGPPYEQYF
TGTGCCAGCAGCTTCACCCAGGGCCCACCCTACGAGCAGTACTTC
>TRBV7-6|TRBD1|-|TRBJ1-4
CASSRIYAGTGGEKLFF
TGTGCCAGCAGCCGAATCTACGCCGGGACAGGGGGGGAAAAACTGTTTTTT
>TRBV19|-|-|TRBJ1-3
CASSISWRGRGNTIYF
TGTGCCAGTAGTATTTCGTGGAGAGGGCGAGGAAACACCATATATTTT
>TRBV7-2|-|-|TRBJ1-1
CASSLERNTEAFF
TGTGCCAGCAGCTTAGAGAGGAACACTGAAGCTTTCTTT
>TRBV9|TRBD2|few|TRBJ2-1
CASSVAAGGPNEQFF
TGTGCCAGCAGCGTAGCAGCGGGGGGGCCAAATGAGCAGTTCTTC
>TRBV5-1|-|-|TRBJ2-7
CASSLSVSYEQYF
TGCGCCAGCAGCTTGAGTGTCAGCTACGAGCAGTACTTC
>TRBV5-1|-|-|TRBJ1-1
CASSLDTRENTEAFF
TGCGCCAGCAGCTTGGATACCAGGGAGAACACTGAAGCTTTCTTT
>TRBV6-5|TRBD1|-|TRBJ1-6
CASSYLGQTLNSPLHF
TGTGCCAGCAGTTACCTGGGACAGACACTTAATTCACCCCTCCACTTT
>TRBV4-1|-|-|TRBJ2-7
CASSQRTPGSYEQYF
TGCGCCAGCAGCCAGCGTACTCCCGGCTCCTACGAGCAGTACTTC
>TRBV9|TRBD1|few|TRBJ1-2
CASSPIRTGERGYTF
TGTGCCAGCAGCCCGATCCGGACAGGGGAACGTGGCTACACCTTC
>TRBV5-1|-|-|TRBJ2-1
CASSGRDSGRWGEQFF
TGCGCCAGCAGCGGACGGGACTCCGGACGGTGGGGTGAGCAGTTCTTC
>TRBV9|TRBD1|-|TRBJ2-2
CASSDRDRGLTNTGELFF
TGTGCCAGCAGCGACCGGGACAGGGGCCTAACGAACACCGGGGAGCTGTTTTTT
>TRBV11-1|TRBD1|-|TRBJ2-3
CASSARQGTDTQYF
TGTGCCAGCAGCGCGCGACAGGGTACAGATACGCAGTATTTT
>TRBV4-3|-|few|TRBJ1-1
CASSQWIGAEAFF
TGCGCCAGCAGCCAATGGATAGGAGCTGAAGCTTTCTTT
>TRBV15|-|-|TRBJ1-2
CATSGDGLRSIPDDGYTF
TGTGCCACCAGTGGTGACGGACTTAGATCGATCCCCGACGATGGCTACACCTTC
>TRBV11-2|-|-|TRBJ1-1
CASSPTRQAPLAEAFF
TGTGCCAGCAGCCCCACCCGACAGGCGCCTTTAGCTGAAGCTTTCTTT
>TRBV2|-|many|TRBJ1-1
CASSEAGGRTEAFF
TGTGCCAGCAGTGAAGCAGGGGGAAGGACTGAAGCTTTCTTT
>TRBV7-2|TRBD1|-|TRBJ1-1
CASSLTGTGMNTEAFF
TGTGCCAGCAGCTTAACCGGGACAGGGATGAACACTGAAGCTTTCTTT
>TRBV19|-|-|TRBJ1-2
CASSIASTAGYGYTF
TGTGCCAGTAGTATCGCCAGCACCGCAGGGTATGGCTACACCTTC
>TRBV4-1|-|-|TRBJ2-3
CASSRSLIDRLLNTQYF
TGCGCCAGCAGCCGGTCCCTGATCGACAGGCTGTTAAATACGCAGTATTTT
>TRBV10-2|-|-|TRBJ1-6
CASSEPRGGNNSPLHF
TGCGCCAGCAGTGAGCCCAGGGGAGGGAATAATTCACCCCTCCACTTT
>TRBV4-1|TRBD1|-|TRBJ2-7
CASSQETGGGYEQYF
TGCGCCAGCAGCCAAGAAACAGGGGGCGGGTACGAGCAGTACTTC
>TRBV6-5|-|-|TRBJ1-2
CASSSTPPRGYTF
TGTGCCAGCAGTTCCACTCCTCCTAGGGGCTACACCTTC
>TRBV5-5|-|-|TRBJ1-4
CASSPGEGNEKLFF
TGTGCCAGCAGCCCGGGTGAGGGTAATGAAAAACTGTTTTTT